A selection of T cell receptor beta chains follows, all from one sample in a study of blood T cell repertoires in COVID-19. Only in-frame clones appear in the TCRdb table, and some are missing; sequencing was by immunoSEQ multiplex PCR. Altogether under 300,000 clones are present, nearly 90% being singletons, with the ten largest covering just under 0.8%. Sequenced: peripheral blood. The receptors were sampled from a woman aged 25-40 years with acute or convalescent COVID-19. The conserved cysteine and the conserved F or W are not part of the CDR3 here. Fields, in order: V gene, J gene, CDR3 protein.

V: TRBV19
J: TRBJ2-2
CDR3: ASRVRREARQNTGELF

V: TRBV5-6
J: TRBJ2-7
CDR3: ASRTGGGEQY

V: TRBV30
J: TRBJ1-5
CDR3: AWTPGTDNQPQH

V: TRBV2
J: TRBJ1-1
CDR3: ASITSTEAF

V: TRBV2
J: TRBJ2-1
CDR3: ASSETHSQFNNEQF

V: TRBV27
J: TRBJ2-1
CDR3: ASSPRTFYNEQF

V: TRBV19
J: TRBJ2-3
CDR3: ASSIMGQGVADTQY

V: TRBV5-4
J: TRBJ1-1
CDR3: ASSPQMQGRLNTEAF

V: TRBV27
J: TRBJ1-1
CDR3: ASRQAPANTEAF

V: TRBV9
J: TRBJ2-7
CDR3: ASSESGAAGSYEQY

V: TRBV10-3
J: TRBJ1-6
CDR3: AISKNGTGVYNSPLH

V: TRBV9
J: TRBJ2-1
CDR3: ASSVGDRGVYEQF

V: TRBV5-4
J: TRBJ2-2
CDR3: ASGLAEAGELF

V: TRBV7-2
J: TRBJ2-1
CDR3: ASSPRGRGSVTEQF

V: TRBV7-2
J: TRBJ2-7
CDR3: ASSLAPGTSGFSYEQY

V: TRBV6-5
J: TRBJ1-1
CDR3: ASTGDTYTEAF

V: TRBV15
J: TRBJ1-1
CDR3: ATTAKGRLAEAF

V: TRBV19
J: TRBJ1-2
CDR3: ASSQSGSRESYGYT

V: TRBV7-9
J: TRBJ2-3
CDR3: ASSLIGGSGDTQY

V: TRBV4-3
J: TRBJ2-1
CDR3: ASSQEAGVGNEQF

V: TRBV11-2
J: TRBJ2-1
CDR3: ASSEDLGGYNEQF

V: TRBV18
J: TRBJ1-1
CDR3: ASSPPMGQGENTEAF

V: TRBV25-1
J: TRBJ2-2
CDR3: ASIPDRGGELF

V: TRBV5-1
J: TRBJ2-2
CDR3: ASSLGQGITGELF

V: TRBV5-1
J: TRBJ2-7
CDR3: ASSLGGQHVKEQY

V: TRBV12-3/TRBV12-4
J: TRBJ1-5
CDR3: ASSHTGNQPQH

V: TRBV27
J: TRBJ2-5
CDR3: ASSLAGRETQY

V: TRBV18
J: TRBJ2-3
CDR3: ASSPSGRGRSYDTQY

V: TRBV6-5
J: TRBJ2-7
CDR3: ASSYRDEQY

V: TRBV7-8
J: TRBJ1-6
CDR3: ASSLRSGQNYNSPLH

V: TRBV21-1
J: TRBJ2-1
CDR3: ASSNRLAGLVDEQF

V: TRBV19
J: TRBJ1-1
CDR3: ASSRTGAPGTEAF

V: TRBV6-5
J: TRBJ1-2
CDR3: ASSYWGQLANYGYT

V: TRBV27
J: TRBJ2-7
CDR3: ASSPIGTHYEQY

V: TRBV9
J: TRBJ2-2
CDR3: ASSVSGSNTGELF

V: TRBV21-1
J: TRBJ1-5
CDR3: ASSTWYDHRDREPDNQPQH

V: TRBV7-8
J: TRBJ2-7
CDR3: ASSLAPPGQGYEQY

V: TRBV5-1
J: TRBJ2-7
CDR3: ASSLLGTSLYEQY

V: TRBV11-2
J: TRBJ1-5
CDR3: ASSQGQGPYQPQH

V: TRBV5-1
J: TRBJ2-3
CDR3: ASSFNNPGLAGGSDTQY